The 3 T cell receptor beta chains presented below share a single source sample, sequenced in a study of blood T cell repertoires in COVID-19. Some clones are missing from TCRdb's copy, which holds only in-frame ones; the method was immunoSEQ multiplex PCR. The top ten hold around 20% of the sample, which has 130,000 or so clones, around 88% seen once. Material: peripheral blood. The source is a man aged 50 to 59 with active or convalescent COVID-19.

This clone was observed once. V gene TRBV9 combines with J gene TRBJ1-5, with TRBD1 matching over 7 bases. V lost 0 bases to trimming and J lost 2 bases; unmatched junction nucleotides: 2. Per the germline V gene, CDR1 is SGDLS and CDR2 is YYNGEE. CDR3 length: 15 residues. CDR3 sequence reads: CASSVGQGGNQPQHF. Here the CDR3 DNA reads TGTGCCAGCAGCGTAGGTCAGGGGGGCAATCAGCCCCAGCATTTT.

The chain joins TRBV15 to TRBJ1-4, with 7 bases that match TRBD1. The CDR3 totals 14 residues. V dropped 5 bases and J dropped 2; count of bases not matched to a gene: 2. Germline-derived CDR1 and CDR2 are LNHNV and YYDKDF (reference sequence). The CDR3 protein is CATSLTGTNEKLFF. CDR3 sequence (DNA): TGTGCCACCAGCCTGACAGGGACTAATGAAAAACTGTTTTTT. Variable domain in full (rest from reference TRBV15 and TRBJ1-4): DAMVIQNPRYQVTQFGKPVTLSCSQTLNHNVMYWYQQKSSQAPKLLFHYYDKDFNNEADTPDNFQSRRPNTSFCFLDIRSPGLGDTAMYLCATSLTGTNEKLFFGSGTQLSVL.

The chain has TRBV30 and TRBJ2-7, with D perhaps TRBD1 (7 bases). Germline V gives CDR1 GTSNPN, CDR2 SVGIG (reference sequence). The CDR3 is 13 amino acids. Trimming took 1 base from V and 3 from J, leaving 10 bases between them. Written as DNA, the CDR3 is TGTGCCTGGAGTGCAGGGGGGATCTACGAGCAGTACTTC. As protein: CAWSAGGIYEQYF.